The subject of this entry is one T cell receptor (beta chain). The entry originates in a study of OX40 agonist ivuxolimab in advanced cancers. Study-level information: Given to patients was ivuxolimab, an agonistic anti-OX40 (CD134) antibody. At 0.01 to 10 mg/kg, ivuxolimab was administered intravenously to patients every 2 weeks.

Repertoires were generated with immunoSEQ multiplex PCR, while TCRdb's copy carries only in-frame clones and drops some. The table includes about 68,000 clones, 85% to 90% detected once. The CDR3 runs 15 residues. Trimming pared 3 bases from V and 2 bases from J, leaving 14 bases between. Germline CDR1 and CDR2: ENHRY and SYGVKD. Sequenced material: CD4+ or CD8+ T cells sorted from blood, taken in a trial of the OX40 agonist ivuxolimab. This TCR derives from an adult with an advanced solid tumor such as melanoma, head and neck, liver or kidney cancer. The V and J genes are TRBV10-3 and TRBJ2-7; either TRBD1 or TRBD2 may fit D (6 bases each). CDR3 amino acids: CAISDSLRGAYEQYF. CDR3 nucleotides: TGTGCCATCAGTGATTCGCTAAGGGGGGCCTACGAGCAGTACTTC.